This section outlines one TCR beta chain sequence together with its context. The data belong to a study of monozygotic twins with inflammatory bowel disease. Each UMI harboured a 6-nucleotide sample barcode and was appended via template switching. TCRdb re-called the 5' RACE reads and shows each CDR3 protein once, DNA omitted. This listing includes about 170,000 distinct CDR3 sequences. The CDR3 is made up of 15 amino acids. V usage is TRBV12-3 or TRBV12-4 and J usage is TRBJ1-1; TCRdb indicates TRBD1, and absent DNA this call remains unverified. This receptor was identified in a human donor with ulcerative colitis or Crohn's disease, or a healthy co-twin of an affected twin (not recorded which). Input material: blood. The CDR3 reads CASSSPRGMNTEAFF.